Listed below are T cell receptor beta chains from one sample, sequenced in a study of T cells in Graves' hyperthyroidism and ophthalmopathy. TCRdb fed the multiplex PCR reads into MiXCR, producing one record per CDR3 protein. The table has some 580,000 distinct CDR3 sequences, about a sixth seen once. The sequenced material came from blood. All receptors derive from a woman between 40 and 50 years old with Graves' ophthalmopathy. The CDR3 runs from the conserved cysteine through the conserved F or W. The D gene is left open where the match is weak. Clone size appears in some rows only: once, few, many, or a class for an expanded clone.

v_call,j_call,d_call,clone_size,cdr3_nt,cdr3_aa
TRBV11-2,TRBJ1-2,NA,many,TGTGCCAGCAGCCCAGGTCCAACAAACTATGGCTACACCTTC,CASSPGPTNYGYTF
TRBV5-1,TRBJ1-1,NA,many,TGCGCCAGCAGCGGGGGCGGGAACACTGAAGCTTTCTTT,CASSGGGNTEAFF
TRBV3-1,TRBJ2-2,TRBD1,few,TGTGCCAGCAGCGGGACAGAACTGACCGGGGAGCTGTTTTTT,CASSGTELTGELFF
TRBV20-1,TRBJ1-2,TRBD1,NA,TGCAGTGCTGATACAGGGGCCTATGGCCACACCTTC,CSADTGAYGHTF
TRBV6-1,TRBJ1-1,NA,many,TGTGCCAGCAGTGCTCGGGACACTACGAACACTGAAGCTTTCTTT,CASSARDTTNTEAFF
TRBV3-1,TRBJ1-2,TRBD1,few,TGTGCCAGCAGCGGGACAGGCTACAACTATGGCTACACCTTC,CASSGTGYNYGYTF
TRBV7-6,TRBJ2-3,NA,many,TGTGCCAGCAGCTTAGCGTGGGCTGAACAAGGAGATACGCAGTATTTT,CASSLAWAEQGDTQYF
TRBV20-1,TRBJ1-2,NA,few,TGCAGTGCTAAGTCCGGGGGCTACACCTTC,CSAKSGGYTF
TRBV28,TRBJ1-4,TRBD1,many,TGTGCCAGCAGTTCAGGGGGCTATGAAAAACTGTTTTTT,CASSSGGYEKLFF
TRBV27,TRBJ1-5,NA,few,TGTGCCAGTTCACAGGTGTCCGCGAATCAGCCCCAGCATTTT,CASSQVSANQPQHF
TRBV6-1,TRBJ2-7,NA,many,TGTGCCAGCAGTTATTCTCCCGTGGGGGTGAGCTCCTACGAGCAGTACTTC,CASSYSPVGVSSYEQYF
TRBV2,TRBJ2-4,NA,many,TGTGCCAGCATGGTCGGCAGCGATTGGACCAAAAACATTCAGTACTTC,CASMVGSDWTKNIQYF
TRBV11-2,TRBJ2-7,TRBD1,many,TGTGCCAGCAGACAGGACAGGGTCACCTACGAGCAGTACTTC,CASRQDRVTYEQYF
TRBV6-1,TRBJ2-2,TRBD1,few,TGTGCCAGCAGTAGACAGGGGGTCCCCACCGGGGAGCTGTTTTTT,CASSRQGVPTGELFF
TRBV29-1,TRBJ1-1,TRBD1,NA,TGCAGCGTTATCCCCGGGACAGGTGGAATGAACACTGAAGCTTTCTTT,CSVIPGTGGMNTEAFF
TRBV2,TRBJ1-3,NA,many,TGTGCCAGCAGTGAAAGGGGGACACGTCTAAACACCATATATTTT,CASSERGTRLNTIYF
TRBV11-2,TRBJ1-3,NA,many,TGTGCCAGCAGCGCACAGGCCCAAATCTCTGGAAACACCATATATTTT,CASSAQAQISGNTIYF
TRBV3-1,TRBJ2-1,TRBD2,few,TGTGCCAGCAGACGGGGACTAGCGGGTTATAATGAGCAGTTCTTC,CASRRGLAGYNEQFF
TRBV18,TRBJ2-1,NA,many,TGTGCCAGCTCACCACCGAGCCCTTTTGAGCAGTTCTTC,CASSPPSPFEQFF
TRBV2,TRBJ1-2,NA,many,TGTGCCAGCAGTGTGTTCTTAGCTACTCGCGGCTACACCTTC,CASSVFLATRGYTF
TRBV7-9,TRBJ2-1,NA,NA,TGTGCCATCTCCAATGAGCAGTTCTTC,CAISNEQFF
TRBV18,TRBJ2-3,NA,many,TGTGCCAGCTCAGGGGACCTCACAGATACGCAGTATTTT,CASSGDLTDTQYF
TRBV7-8,TRBJ2-5,TRBD2,many,TGTGCCAGCAGCTTCCCTAAACTAGCGGGGATTAAAGAGACCCAGTACTTC,CASSFPKLAGIKETQYF
TRBV5-1,TRBJ2-5,NA,once,TGCGCCAGCAGCCAAACGACAGTAGCCGAGACCCAGTACTTC,CASSQTTVAETQYF
TRBV30,TRBJ1-1,NA,NA,TGTGCCTGGAGTCGAAGAGAGAACACTGAAGCTTTCTTT,CAWSRRENTEAFF
TRBV28,TRBJ1-2,TRBD1,NA,TGTGCCAGCAGTTTCACTATAACCATCCCCCAGGGGGATGGCTACACCTTC,CASSFTITIPQGDGYTF
TRBV7-6,TRBJ1-3,NA,NA,TGTGCCAGCAGCTTATCAGACGGTACTGGAAACACCATATATTTT,CASSLSDGTGNTIYF
TRBV5-4,TRBJ1-1,NA,NA,TGTGCCAGCAAGCCCGGCAGGAGGGTTGCGGAAGCTTTCTTT,CASKPGRRVAEAFF
TRBV5-1,TRBJ2-5,TRBD1,NA,TGCGCCAGCAGCTGGGGGACAGGGGGCCCTCAAGAGACCCAGTACTTC,CASSWGTGGPQETQYF
TRBV19,TRBJ1-5,NA,few,TGTGCCAGTAGTCCCGACACATACGATCAGCCCCAGCATTTT,CASSPDTYDQPQHF
TRBV29-1,TRBJ2-1,TRBD2,few,TGCAGCGGTGGGGCTAGCGGGAGTGATAATGAGCAGTTCTTC,CSGGASGSDNEQFF
TRBV15,TRBJ2-7,TRBD1,few,TGTGCCACCAGCAGGGAAACCGGGACAGGGAAGGGCGAGCAGTACTTC,CATSRETGTGKGEQYF
TRBV2,TRBJ1-4,NA,many,TGTGCCAGCAGAGTCAACACGGGTACAGGAGAAAAACTGTTTTTT,CASRVNTGTGEKLFF
TRBV6-2/TRBV6-3,TRBJ2-5,NA,NA,TGTGCCAGCAGTTACTCGAGTCGGTGGGAGACCCAGTACTTC,CASSYSSRWETQYF
TRBV15,TRBJ2-1,TRBD2,many,TGTGCCACCACCAATAGCGGGAGGGGGTCCTACAATGAGCAGTTCTTC,CATTNSGRGSYNEQFF
TRBV11-2,TRBJ1-4,NA,many,TGTGCCAGCAGCTTAGATATGGGGACTAATGAAAAACTGTTTTTT,CASSLDMGTNEKLFF
TRBV2,TRBJ2-3,NA,NA,TGTGCCAGCAGACCGACTGGTTGGGATACGCAGTATTTT,CASRPTGWDTQYF
TRBV7-9,TRBJ1-3,NA,few,TGTGCCAGCAGGGGTCCCCTCGGGGGTTTAATTGGAAACACCATATATTTT,CASRGPLGGLIGNTIYF
TRBV6-1,TRBJ1-5,NA,many,TGTGCCAGCAGGGCACCAAGTCAGCCCCAGCATTTT,CASRAPSQPQHF
TRBV19,TRBJ1-1,NA,NA,TGTGCCAGTAGTATGGGGCAGCTTGAAGCTTTCTTT,CASSMGQLEAFF
TRBV11-2,TRBJ1-1,NA,many,TGTGCCAGCAGCCCCCTGGCAGGCGGAGCTTTCTTT,CASSPLAGGAFF
TRBV28,TRBJ1-1,NA,many,TGTGCCAGCAGGGACCGGGACACTGAAGCTTTCTTT,CASRDRDTEAFF
TRBV4-1,TRBJ2-7,TRBD2,few,TGCGCCAGCAGCCAAGGAGATGAGGGAGGGTGGAACGAGCAGTACTTC,CASSQGDEGGWNEQYF
TRBV20-1,TRBJ1-1,TRBD1,many,TGCAGTGCTAGAAAGGGACAGGGGACTGAAGCTTTCTTT,CSARKGQGTEAFF
TRBV28,TRBJ1-1,TRBD1,NA,TGTGCCAGCAGTTTACGGGACAGCTCCACCCGGGGGGCTTTCTTT,CASSLRDSSTRGAFF
TRBV7-8,TRBJ2-7,NA,many,TGTGCCAGCAGCTTAGTTCAGGGGAGGTCCTACGAGCAGTACTTC,CASSLVQGRSYEQYF
TRBV2,TRBJ2-5,NA,few,TGTGCCAGCAATCAGGCCTGGGCCCAAGAGACCCAGTACTTC,CASNQAWAQETQYF
TRBV25-1,TRBJ2-5,TRBD2,few,TGTGCCAGCAGGGCGAGCGGGAGTGAGACCCAGTACTTC,CASRASGSETQYF
TRBV5-1,TRBJ2-2,NA,NA,TGCGCCAGCAAACGGCAGGGAGGTAACGGGGAGCTGTTTTTT,CASKRQGGNGELFF
TRBV2,TRBJ2-3,TRBD2,many,TGTGCCAGCAGGCCGAGCGGGGCGGGCCCAGATACGCAGTATTTT,CASRPSGAGPDTQYF
TRBV5-1,TRBJ2-7,NA,many,TGCGCCAGCAGCTTCGTGGGGGCCGGAATGAACGAGCAGTACTTC,CASSFVGAGMNEQYF